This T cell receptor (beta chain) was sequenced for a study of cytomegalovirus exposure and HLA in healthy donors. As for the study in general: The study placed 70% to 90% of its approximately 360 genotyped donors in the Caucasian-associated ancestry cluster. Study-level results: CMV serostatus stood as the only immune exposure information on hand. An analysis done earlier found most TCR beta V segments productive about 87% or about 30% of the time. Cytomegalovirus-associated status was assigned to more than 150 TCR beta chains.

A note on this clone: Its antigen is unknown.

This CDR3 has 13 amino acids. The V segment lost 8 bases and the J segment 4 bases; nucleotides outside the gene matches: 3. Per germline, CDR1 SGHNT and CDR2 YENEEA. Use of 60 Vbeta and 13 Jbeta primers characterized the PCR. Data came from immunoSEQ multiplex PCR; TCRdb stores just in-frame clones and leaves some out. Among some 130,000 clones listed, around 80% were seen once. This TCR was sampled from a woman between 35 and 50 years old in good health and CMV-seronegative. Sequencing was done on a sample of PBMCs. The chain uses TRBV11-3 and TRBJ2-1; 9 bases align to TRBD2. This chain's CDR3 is CASGLAGYNEQFF. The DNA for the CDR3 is TGTGCCAGCGGGCTAGCGGGGTACAATGAGCAGTTCTTC.